This T cell receptor (beta chain) was captured in a study of blood T cell repertoires in COVID-19. The overall study: Nucleic acid was either cDNA or gDNA, and it came from T cells, B-cell-depleted T cells, or PBMCs.

In the original processing: Estimated nucleated cell counts came from reference gene primer amplification. Sequenced by immunoSEQ multiplex PCR; TCRdb stores in-frame clones only, minus some. V and J calls and clone size are given by that table; D and trimming were obtained from the DNA. Here the sample spans around 95,000 clones, about 84% being singletons. J lost 9 bases, V lost 3 bases, and 7 bases had no gene match. From germline, CDR1 is DFQATT and CDR2 SNEGSKA (reference sequence). This CDR3 region has 14 residues. This clone was picked up one time. The receptor was isolated from a woman older than 75 with acute or convalescent COVID-19. The sequencing input was peripheral blood. The chain is built from TRBV20-1 and TRBJ2-1, with 11 bases identical to TRBD1. The DNA of the CDR3 is TGCAGTGCTAGTCCGGGACAGGGGGAGGGTGAGCAGTTCTTC. Residues: CSASPGQGEGEQFF.